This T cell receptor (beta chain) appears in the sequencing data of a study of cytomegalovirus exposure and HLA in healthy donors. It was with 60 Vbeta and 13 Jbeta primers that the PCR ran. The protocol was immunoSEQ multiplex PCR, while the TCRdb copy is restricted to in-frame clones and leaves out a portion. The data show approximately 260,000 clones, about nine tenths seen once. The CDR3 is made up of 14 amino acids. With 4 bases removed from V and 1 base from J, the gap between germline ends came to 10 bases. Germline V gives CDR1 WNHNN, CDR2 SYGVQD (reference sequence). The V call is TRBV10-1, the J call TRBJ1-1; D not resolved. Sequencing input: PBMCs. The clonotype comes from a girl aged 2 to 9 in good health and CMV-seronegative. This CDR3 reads CASSANRANTEAFF. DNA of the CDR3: TGCGCCAGCAGTGCGAACAGAGCGAACACTGAAGCTTTCTTT.